This T cell receptor (beta chain) appears in the sequencing data of a study of cytomegalovirus exposure and HLA in healthy donors. The PCR contained 60 Vbeta and 13 Jbeta primers. Sequenced by immunoSEQ multiplex PCR; TCRdb stores in-frame clones only, minus some. Of 110,000 to 150,000 clones listed, more than 8% are singletons. Study observations and caveats: A later analysis linked a missense variant in DCLRE1C to the trimming of TCR beta V and J genes. Most subjects had HLA-A and HLA-B alleles reportedly predicted accurately by TCR beta sequences. An analysis was carried out at a later point. It showed that HLA-associated TCR beta chains were more clonally expanded than equally common non-associated chains.

This clone was counted only a few times. Its specificity is not known. The CDR3 totals 13 residues. Germline loops: CDR1 SEHNR, CDR2 FQNEAQ (reference sequence). V was cut by 2 bases and J by 3 bases, with 7 bases left in between. This chain links TRBV7-9 with TRBJ1-2; D is uncertain. This sequence was found in a man aged 50-59 years in good health and CMV-seronegative. The material sequenced was PBMCs. CDR3 bases: TGTGCCAGCAGCTTATCGGGGTACTATGGCTACACCTTC. It specifies CASSLSGYYGYTF.